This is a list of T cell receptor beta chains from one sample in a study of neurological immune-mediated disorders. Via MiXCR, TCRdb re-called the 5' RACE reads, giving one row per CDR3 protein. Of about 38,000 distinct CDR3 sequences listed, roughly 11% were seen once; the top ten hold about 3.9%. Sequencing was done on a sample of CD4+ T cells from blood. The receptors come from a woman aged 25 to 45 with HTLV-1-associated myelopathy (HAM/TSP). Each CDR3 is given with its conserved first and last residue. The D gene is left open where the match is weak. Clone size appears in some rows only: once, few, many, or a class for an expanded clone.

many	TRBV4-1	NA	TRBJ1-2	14	TGCGCCAGCAGCCAAGCCTGGGCCAACTATGGCTACACCTTC	CASSQAWANYGYTF
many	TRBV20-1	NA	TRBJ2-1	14	TGCAGTGCTAGTACAGACAGGTCTCGCAATGAGCAGTTCTTC	CSASTDRSRNEQFF
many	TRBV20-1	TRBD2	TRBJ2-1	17	TGCAGTGCTAGACCACGACTAGCGGGGGGGCCACTCAATGAGCAGTTCTTC	CSARPRLAGGPLNEQFF
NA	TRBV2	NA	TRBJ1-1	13	TGTGCCAGCGACGGTGCGGCTAGACTGGGAGCTTTCTTT	CASDGAARLGAFF
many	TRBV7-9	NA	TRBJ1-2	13	TGTGCCAGCAGCCCCGGGACATATTATGGCTACACCTTC	CASSPGTYYGYTF
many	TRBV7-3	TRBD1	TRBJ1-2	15	TGTGCCAGCAGCCCCCAGACAGGGTCGCGAAAAGGCTACACCTTC	CASSPQTGSRKGYTF
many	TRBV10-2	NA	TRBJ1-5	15	TGCGCCAGCAGTGAATCCGGACCGAGCAATCAGCCCCAGCATTTT	CASSESGPSNQPQHF
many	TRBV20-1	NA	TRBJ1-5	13	TGCAGTGCGGCGGCAGGGCCCAATCAGCCCCAGCATTTT	CSAAAGPNQPQHF
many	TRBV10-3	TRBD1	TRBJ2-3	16	TGTGCCATCAGTGAGCAACAGGGGGAGAGCACAGATACGCAGTATTTT	CAISEQQGESTDTQYF
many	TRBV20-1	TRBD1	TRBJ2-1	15	TGCAGTGCTAGCCTCCTGGACAGGGGTTATAATGAGCAGTTCTTC	CSASLLDRGYNEQFF
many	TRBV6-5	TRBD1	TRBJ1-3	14	TGTGCCAGCAGTAAGACAGGGGCTGGAAACACCATATATTTT	CASSKTGAGNTIYF
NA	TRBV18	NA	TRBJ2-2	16	TGTGCCAGCTCACCTCAGGGACGGCTGAACACCGGGGAGCTGTTTTTT	CASSPQGRLNTGELFF
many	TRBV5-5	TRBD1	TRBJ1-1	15	TGTGCCAGCAGCTTGGTTTCCAGGGGGGACACTGAAGCTTTCTTT	CASSLVSRGDTEAFF
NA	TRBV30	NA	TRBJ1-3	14	TGTGCCTGGAGTGCTCCTAACTCTGGAAACACCATATATTTT	CAWSAPNSGNTIYF
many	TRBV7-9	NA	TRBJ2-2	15	TGTGCCAGCAGCTTAGGACAGTCAAACACCGGGGAGCTGTTTTTT	CASSLGQSNTGELFF
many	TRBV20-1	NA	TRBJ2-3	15	TGCAGTGCTAACGGTCAGCGGACTGACACAGATACGCAGTATTTT	CSANGQRTDTDTQYF
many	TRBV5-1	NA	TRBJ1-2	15	TGCGCCAGCAGCTGGGTAGGGGAGGTGGTGCATGGCTACACCTTC	CASSWVGEVVHGYTF
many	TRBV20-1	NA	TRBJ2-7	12	TGCAGTGCTAGACGGCAGGAGTACGAGCAGTACTTC	CSARRQEYEQYF
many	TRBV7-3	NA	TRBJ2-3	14	TGTGCCAGCAGCTTAACGCGGACCACAGATACGCAGTATTTT	CASSLTRTTDTQYF
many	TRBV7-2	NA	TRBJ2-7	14	TGTGCCAGCAGCCCCCTCGTGGCGTCCTACGAGCAGTACTTC	CASSPLVASYEQYF
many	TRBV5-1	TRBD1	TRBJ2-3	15	TGCGCCAGCAGCTCGGGGACAGGGGCCACAGATACGCAGTATTTT	CASSSGTGATDTQYF
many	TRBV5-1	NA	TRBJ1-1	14	TGCGCCAGTGCGGACACAGGGTCTGACACTGAAGCTTTCTTT	CASADTGSDTEAFF
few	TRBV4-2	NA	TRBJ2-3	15	TGTGCCAGCAGCACCCGAACGTCCTCCACAGATACGCAGTATTTT	CASSTRTSSTDTQYF
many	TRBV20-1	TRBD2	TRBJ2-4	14	TGCAGTGCTAGAGATTCGGGACTAGCATCCATTCAGTACTTC	CSARDSGLASIQYF
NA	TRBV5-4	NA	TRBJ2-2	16	TGTGCCAGCAGCTTGCTCAAAGGGGGTAGGGACGGGGAGCTGTTTTTT	CASSLLKGGRDGELFF
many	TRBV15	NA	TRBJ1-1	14	TGTGCCACCAGCACGGGCTCGTTAAACACTGAAGCTTTCTTT	CATSTGSLNTEAFF
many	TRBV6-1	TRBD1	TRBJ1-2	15	TGTGCCAGCAGGGTCGACAGGGAAAAAACTCATGGCTACACCTTC	CASRVDREKTHGYTF
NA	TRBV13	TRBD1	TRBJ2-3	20	TGTGCCAGCAGCCAAACGTGGTCGTGGGGGCCGGGACAGGGAACAGATACGCAGTATTTT	CASSQTWSWGPGQGTDTQYF
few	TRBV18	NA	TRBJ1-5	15	TGTGCCAGCTCACCCCAGAGACAGAGCAATCAGCCCCAGCATTTT	CASSPQRQSNQPQHF
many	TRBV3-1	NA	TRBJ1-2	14	TGTGCCAGCAGCCATGCAGGGGTAGGGTATGGCTACACCTTC	CASSHAGVGYGYTF
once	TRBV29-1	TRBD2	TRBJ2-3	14	TGCAGCGTTCGGACTAGCGGCCCCACAGATACGCAGTATTTT	CSVRTSGPTDTQYF
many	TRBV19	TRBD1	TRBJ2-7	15	TGTGCCAGTAAGGCCACTGACAGGGCATCCCACGAGCAGTACTTC	CASKATDRASHEQYF
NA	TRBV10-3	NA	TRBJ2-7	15	TGTGCCATCAGTGATGGAGGGGGGGATCGGAGCGAGAAGTACTTC	CAISDGGGDRSEKYF